This TCR beta chain emerged from a study of blood T cells in healthy people across ages. Study-level background: Template switching caught about one barcoded beta molecule for each two T cells.

Details on this clonotype: Its specificity is not known.

The CDR3 loop spans 17 amino acids. The V gene lost 2 bases and the J gene lost 4 bases, with 20 bases spanning the gap. In germline, CDR1 is SGHTA, CDR2 FQGTGA. Sample-barcoded 5' priming and a J-beta primer mix drove a second PCR of roughly 6 to 12 cycles. Carrying 12 random nucleotides, a template-switch adaptor labeled each individual cDNA molecule. A single record per CDR3 protein comes from TCRdb applying MiXCR to the 5' RACE reads. The sample yields about 1.6 million distinct CDR3 sequences, around 35% seen once. Study observations and caveats: Naive T cell percentage showed a strong correlation with the diversity of TCR beta.

Researchers collected about 9.1 milliliters of peripheral blood from every single donor. The sequencing sample was made of blood. The rearrangement links TRBV7-3 to TRBJ1-1, with D unresolved. This sequence was found in a woman in her thirties in good health. CDR3 nucleotide sequence: TGTGCCAGCAGCTTAGTTCCCCGCAGCTCCGGTGGCACTGAAGCTTTCTTT. As protein: CASSLVPRSSGGTEAFF.